The rows below give T cell receptor beta chains drawn from one sample of a study of CD8 T cells in ankylosing spondylitis. TCRdb reprocessed the 5' RACE reads via MiXCR and lists one record per CDR3 protein. The sample lists approximately 110,000 distinct CDR3 sequences, approximately 25% occurring once. Material for sequencing was synovial fluid, either unsorted or a sorted T cell fraction (not recorded which). The receptors were sampled from a male donor with ankylosing spondylitis. CDR3s include the opening cysteine and the closing phenylalanine or tryptophan. Fields, in order: J gene, V gene, D gene, clone size, CDR3 protein, CDR3 DNA. The D gene is left open where the match is weak. Expanded clones are given a class, and other clones once, few, many or no size at all.

TRBJ1-2,TRBV20-1,.,.,CRPGAPYGYTF,TGCAGGCCAGGCGCACCCTATGGCTACACCTTC
TRBJ2-1,TRBV7-9,.,.,CASSFLEDRLGVF,TGTGCCAGCAGCTTTCTCGAGGACCGTCTAGGGGTCTTC
TRBJ2-1,TRBV28,TRBD1,.,CASRAGQGANEQFF,TGTGCCAGCAGGGCTGGACAGGGGGCGAATGAGCAGTTCTTC
TRBJ2-4,TRBV7-9,.,few,CASSLESGVRNIQYF,TGTGCCAGCAGCTTAGAGTCGGGGGTTCGGAACATTCAGTACTTC
TRBJ2-1,TRBV4-1,TRBD2,.,CASSPRTSGEQFF,TGCGCCAGCAGCCCCCGAACTAGCGGTGAGCAGTTCTTC
TRBJ2-3,TRBV6-4,.,.,CASSEGQGADTQYF,TGTGCCAGCAGTGAAGGGCAGGGAGCAGATACGCAGTATTTT
TRBJ2-3,TRBV20-1,TRBD1,.,CSVLQGASTDTQYF,TGCAGTGTCCTACAGGGGGCTAGCACAGATACGCAGTATTTT
TRBJ2-3,TRBV5-6,.,.,CASSSGGTDTQYF,TGTGCCAGCAGTTCCGGGGGCACAGATACGCAGTATTTT
TRBJ2-2,TRBV9,.,.,CASSGQNTGELFF,TGTGCCAGCAGCGGACAGAACACCGGGGAGCTGTTTTTT
TRBJ2-7,TRBV21-1,.,.,CASSNPPAGGPYEQYF,TGTGCCAGCAGCAACCCCCCCGCGGGAGGGCCTTACGAGCAGTACTTC
TRBJ2-1,TRBV2,TRBD2,few,CASRFLAGARNEQFF,TGTGCCAGCAGGTTCCTAGCGGGGGCTAGGAATGAGCAGTTCTTC
TRBJ2-7,TRBV7-2,TRBD2,few,CASSPSPTSGSVQQYF,TGTGCCAGCAGCCCATCCCCGACTAGCGGGTCGGTGCAGCAGTACTTC
TRBJ2-3,TRBV10-1,.,many,CASSELAESTDTQYF,TGCGCCAGCAGTGAATTGGCGGAGAGCACAGATACGCAGTATTTT
TRBJ2-2,TRBV11-3,TRBD2,.,CASSFGGASTGELFF,TGTGCCAGCAGCTTCGGGGGGGCATCAACCGGGGAGCTGTTTTTT
TRBJ2-3,TRBV7-9,TRBD2,many,CASSSRSAGVADTQYF,TGTGCCAGCAGCTCCCGGTCAGCGGGAGTGGCAGATACGCAGTATTTT
TRBJ2-1,TRBV4-1,.,few,CASSQGQAKGQFF,TGCGCCAGCAGCCAAGGACAGGCTAAGGGGCAGTTCTTC
TRBJ1-5,TRBV6-1,TRBD1,.,CASRGQAYSNQPQHF,TGTGCCAGCAGAGGACAGGCCTATAGCAATCAGCCCCAGCATTTT
TRBJ1-1,TRBV20-1,.,.,CSARDSIGTEAFF,TGCAGTGCTAGAGACTCGATAGGCACTGAAGCTTTCTTT
TRBJ1-2,TRBV12-3/TRBV12-4,TRBD1,.,CASSPWTGGDYGYTF,TGTGCCAGCTCGCCGTGGACAGGGGGCGACTATGGCTACACCTTC
TRBJ2-1,TRBV5-6,.,many,CASSLGLAVNNEQFF,TGTGCCAGCAGCTTGGGGCTAGCCGTCAACAATGAGCAGTTCTTC
TRBJ1-3,TRBV7-9,.,few,CASSNRGGSGNTIYF,TGTGCCAGCAGCAATCGAGGGGGCTCTGGAAACACCATATATTTT
TRBJ1-2,TRBV11-2,.,few,CASSLVGTGTSGYTF,TGTGCCAGCAGCTTAGTAGGAACAGGGACAAGTGGCTACACCTTC
TRBJ2-1,TRBV3-1,TRBD1,.,CASRRQGAGNEQFF,TGTGCCAGCAGGCGGCAGGGGGCTGGAAATGAGCAGTTCTTC
TRBJ2-1,TRBV15,TRBD2,few,CATSRRSGSSSYNEQFF,TGTGCCACCAGCAGGCGGAGCGGGAGTTCCTCCTACAATGAGCAGTTCTTC